This T cell receptor (beta chain) derives from a study of shared clonotypes between healthy human individuals. This clone was found a few times. Clones were read by immunoSEQ multiplex PCR, and TCRdb kept only the in-frame ones, dropping some. The sample lists some 1 million clones, roughly 70% seen once, with over 1.3% in the top ten. The source material was memory CD4+ T cells sorted from blood. Subset noted: CD45RA-negative fraction. This sequence was found in a man aged 18 to 29 in good health.

CDR3 DNA: TGTGCCTACCTACTAGCGGGACGAGAGACCCAGTACTTC. This encodes CAYLLAGRETQYF. V usage is TRBV30 and J usage is TRBJ2-5; 10 bases match TRBD2. This CDR3 comprises 13 residues. The J segment lost 4 bases and the V segment lost 7 bases, leaving 6 bases of the junction unmatched. Per the germline V gene, CDR1 is GTSNPN and CDR2 is SVGIG (reference sequence).